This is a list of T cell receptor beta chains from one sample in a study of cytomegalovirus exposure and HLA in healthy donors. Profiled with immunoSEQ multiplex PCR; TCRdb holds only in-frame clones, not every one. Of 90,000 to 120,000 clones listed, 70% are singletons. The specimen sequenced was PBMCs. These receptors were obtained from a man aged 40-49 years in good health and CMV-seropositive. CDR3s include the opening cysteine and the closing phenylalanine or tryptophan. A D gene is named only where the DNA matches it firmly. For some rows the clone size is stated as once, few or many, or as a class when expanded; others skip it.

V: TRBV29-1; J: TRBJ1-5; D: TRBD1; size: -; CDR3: CSGGQGGPQHF; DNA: TGCAGCGGTGGACAGGGGGGGCCCCAGCATTTT
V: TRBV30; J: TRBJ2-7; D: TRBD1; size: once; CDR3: CAWSAPGQGAYEQYF; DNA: TGTGCCTGGAGCGCTCCGGGACAGGGGGCCTACGAGCAGTACTTC
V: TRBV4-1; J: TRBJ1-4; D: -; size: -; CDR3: CASSPTASTNEKLFF; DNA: TGCGCCAGCAGCCCAACAGCTTCAACTAATGAAAAACTGTTTTTT
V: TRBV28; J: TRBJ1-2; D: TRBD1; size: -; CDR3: CASSGQGTGYTF; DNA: TGTGCCAGCAGCGGACAGGGAACCGGCTACACCTTC
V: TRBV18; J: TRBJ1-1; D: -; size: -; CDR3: CASSPPQGSDAFF; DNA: TGTGCCAGCTCACCACCCCAGGGGTCGGATGCTTTCTTT
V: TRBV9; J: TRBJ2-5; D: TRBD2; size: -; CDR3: CASSHSGATETQYF; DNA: TGTGCCAGCAGCCATAGCGGGGCCACTGAGACCCAGTACTTC
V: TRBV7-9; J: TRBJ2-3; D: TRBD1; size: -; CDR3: CASSPGTETDTQYF; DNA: TGTGCCAGCAGCCCCGGGACAGAAACAGATACGCAGTATTTT
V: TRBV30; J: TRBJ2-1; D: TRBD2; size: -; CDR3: CAVLAGDYNEQFF; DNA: TGTGCTGTCTTAGCGGGAGACTACAATGAGCAGTTCTTC
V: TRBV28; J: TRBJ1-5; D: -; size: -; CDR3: CASSPRVGNQPQHF; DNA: TGTGCCAGCAGCCCGCGAGTAGGCAATCAGCCCCAGCATTTT
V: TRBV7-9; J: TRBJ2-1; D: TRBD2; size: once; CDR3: CASSLALSAGGGNEQFF; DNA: TGTGCCAGCAGCCTCGCCTTGTCGGCGGGAGGGGGAAATGAGCAGTTCTTC
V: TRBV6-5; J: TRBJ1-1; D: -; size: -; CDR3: CASSYAGWSFF; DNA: TGTGCCAGCAGTTATGCAGGGTGGTCTTTCTTT
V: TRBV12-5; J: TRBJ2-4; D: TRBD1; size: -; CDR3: CASGLTGENIQYF; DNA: TGTGCTAGTGGTTTGACAGGGGAGAACATTCAGTACTTC
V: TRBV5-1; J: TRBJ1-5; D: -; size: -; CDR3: CASSLDYRQPQHF; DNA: TGCGCCAGCAGCTTGGACTATAGGCAGCCCCAGCATTTT
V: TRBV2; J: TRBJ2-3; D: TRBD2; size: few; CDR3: CASSSQIGTTATDTQYF; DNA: TGTGCCAGCAGTTCCCAGATAGGGACTACAGCCACAGATACGCAGTATTTT
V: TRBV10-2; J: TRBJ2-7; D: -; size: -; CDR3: CASSELGLVSYEQYF; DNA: TGCGCCAGCAGTGAGTTAGGACTGGTCTCCTACGAGCAGTACTTC
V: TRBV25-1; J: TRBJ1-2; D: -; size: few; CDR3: CASSESTAYGYTF; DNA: TGTGCCAGCAGTGAATCGACAGCTTATGGCTACACCTTC
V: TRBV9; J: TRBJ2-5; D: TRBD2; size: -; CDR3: CASSPGLAGGWETQYF; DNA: TGTGCCAGCAGCCCGGGACTAGCGGGAGGATGGGAGACCCAGTACTTC
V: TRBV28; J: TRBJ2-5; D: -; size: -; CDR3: CASRIKTGPKKETQYF; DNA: TGTGCCAGCAGGATAAAGACAGGCCCCAAAAAAGAGACCCAGTACTTC
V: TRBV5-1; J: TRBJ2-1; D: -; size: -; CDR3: CASSLLDNEQFF; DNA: TGCGCCAGCAGCTTACTGGACAATGAGCAGTTCTTC
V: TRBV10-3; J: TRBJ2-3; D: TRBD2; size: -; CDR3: CAISEVGTSGSLSTQYF; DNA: TGTGCCATCAGTGAGGTTGGGACTAGCGGGAGTCTCAGTACGCAGTATTTT
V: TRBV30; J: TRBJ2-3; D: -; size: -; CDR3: CAWSPSTDTQYF; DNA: TGTGCCTGGAGTCCCTCTACAGATACGCAGTATTTT
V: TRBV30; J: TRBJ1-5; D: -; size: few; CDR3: CAWSTGRQPQHF; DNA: TGTGCCTGGAGTACAGGAAGACAGCCCCAGCATTTT
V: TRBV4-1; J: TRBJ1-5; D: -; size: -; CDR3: CASSQDQGFGQPQHF; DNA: TGCGCCAGCAGCCAAGATCAGGGGTTCGGTCAGCCCCAGCATTTT
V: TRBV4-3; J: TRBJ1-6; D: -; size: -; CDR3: CASSQDWGNSPLHF; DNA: TGCGCCAGCAGCCAAGATTGGGGCAATTCACCCCTCCACTTT
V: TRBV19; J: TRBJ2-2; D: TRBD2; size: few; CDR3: CASSIGLAGEGAGELFF; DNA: TGTGCCAGTAGTATTGGACTAGCGGGAGAAGGGGCCGGGGAGCTGTTTTTT
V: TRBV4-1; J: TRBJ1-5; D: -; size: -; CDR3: CASSQVTASNQPQHF; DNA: TGCGCCAGCAGCCAAGTAACAGCTAGCAATCAGCCCCAGCATTTT
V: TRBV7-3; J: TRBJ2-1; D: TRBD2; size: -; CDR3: CASSLGGLAGNEQFF; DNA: TGTGCCAGCAGCTTAGGAGGCCTAGCGGGAAATGAGCAGTTCTTC
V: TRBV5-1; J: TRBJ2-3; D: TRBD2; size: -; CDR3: CASSLTSGSTDTQYF; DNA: TGCGCCAGCAGCCTTACTAGCGGTAGCACAGATACGCAGTATTTT
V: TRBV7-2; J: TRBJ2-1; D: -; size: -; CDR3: CASSRHLAYEQFF; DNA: TGTGCCAGCAGCCGACACCTAGCGTACGAGCAGTTCTTC
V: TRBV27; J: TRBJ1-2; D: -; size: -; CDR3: CASSDYSHYGYTF; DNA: TGTGCCAGCAGCGACTATTCTCACTATGGCTACACCTTC
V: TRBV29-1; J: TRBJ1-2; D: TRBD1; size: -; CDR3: CSVGQDNYGYTF; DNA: TGCAGCGTGGGACAGGATAACTATGGCTACACCTTC
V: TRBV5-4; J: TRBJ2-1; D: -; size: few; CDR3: CASSPGSGGAYNEQFF; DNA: TGTGCCAGCAGCCCGGGATCTGGCGGGGCCTACAATGAGCAGTTCTTC
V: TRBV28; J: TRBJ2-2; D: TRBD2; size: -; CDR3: CASSLAGLAGDTGELFF; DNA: TGTGCCAGCAGTTTGGCGGGACTAGCGGGAGACACCGGGGAGCTGTTTTTT
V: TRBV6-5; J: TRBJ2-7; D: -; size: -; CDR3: CASSRLSSGYEQYF; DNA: TGTGCCAGCAGCCGATTAAGTAGCGGCTACGAGCAGTACTTC
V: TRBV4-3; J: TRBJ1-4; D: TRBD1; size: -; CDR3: CASSQDPPQGVGNEKLFF; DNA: TGCGCCAGCAGCCAAGATCCCCCGCAGGGGGTGGGTAATGAAAAACTGTTTTTT
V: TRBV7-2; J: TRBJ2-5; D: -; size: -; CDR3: CASSLEATQYF; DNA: TGTGCCAGCAGCTTAGAAGCGACCCAGTACTTC
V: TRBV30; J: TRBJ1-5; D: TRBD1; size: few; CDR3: CAYSAGTAYQPQHF; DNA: TGTGCTTACTCTGCCGGGACAGCTTATCAGCCCCAGCATTTT
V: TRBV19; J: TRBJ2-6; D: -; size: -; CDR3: CASSISLAGANVLTF; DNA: TGTGCCAGTAGTATTTCCCTCGCTGGGGCCAACGTCCTGACTTTC
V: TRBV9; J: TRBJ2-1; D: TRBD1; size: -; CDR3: CASSAGQGLPNEQFF; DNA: TGTGCCAGCAGCGCGGGACAGGGACTTCCCAATGAGCAGTTCTTC
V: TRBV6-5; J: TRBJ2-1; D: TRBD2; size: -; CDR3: CASRGTSGGYNEQFF; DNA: TGTGCCAGCAGGGGAACTAGCGGGGGCTACAATGAGCAGTTCTTC
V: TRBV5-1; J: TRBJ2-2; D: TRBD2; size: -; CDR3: CASSLAGTGELFF; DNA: TGCGCCAGCAGTCTAGCGGGCACCGGGGAGCTGTTTTTT
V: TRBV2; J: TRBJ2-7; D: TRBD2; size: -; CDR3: CASSEGPVGTSGIYEQYF; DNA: TGTGCCAGCAGTGAAGGGCCCGTTGGGACTAGCGGAATCTACGAGCAGTACTTC
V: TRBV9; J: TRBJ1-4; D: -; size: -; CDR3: CASSTYGGGQYFEKLFF; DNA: TGTGCCAGCAGCACGTATGGGGGGGGGCAGTATTTTGAAAAACTGTTTTTT
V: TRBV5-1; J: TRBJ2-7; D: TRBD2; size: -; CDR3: CASSSGLAGGLYEQYF; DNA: TGCGCCAGCAGCTCGGGACTAGCGGGAGGCCTCTACGAGCAGTACTTC
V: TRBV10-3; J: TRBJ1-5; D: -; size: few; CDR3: CAISAGTSLNQPQHF; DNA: TGTGCCATCAGCGCCGGGACATCCCTCAATCAGCCCCAGCATTTT
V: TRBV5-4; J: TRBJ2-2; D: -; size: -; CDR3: CASSFFLNTGELFF; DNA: TGTGCCAGCAGCTTTTTCCTGAACACCGGGGAGCTGTTTTTT
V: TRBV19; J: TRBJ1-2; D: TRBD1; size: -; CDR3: CASSQLRGHYGYTF; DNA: TGTGCCAGTAGTCAACTCAGGGGGCACTATGGCTACACCTTC
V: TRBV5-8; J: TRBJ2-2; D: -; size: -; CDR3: CASSSRAPTNTGELFF; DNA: TGTGCCAGCAGCTCGAGGGCACCCACGAACACCGGGGAGCTGTTTTTT
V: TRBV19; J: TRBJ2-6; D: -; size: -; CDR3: CASSITGSGANVLTF; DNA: TGTGCCAGTAGTATTACAGGGTCCGGGGCCAACGTCCTGACTTTC
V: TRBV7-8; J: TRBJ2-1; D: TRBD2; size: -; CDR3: CASSWTSGSYEQFF; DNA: TGTGCCAGCAGCTGGACTAGCGGGAGCTATGAGCAGTTCTTC